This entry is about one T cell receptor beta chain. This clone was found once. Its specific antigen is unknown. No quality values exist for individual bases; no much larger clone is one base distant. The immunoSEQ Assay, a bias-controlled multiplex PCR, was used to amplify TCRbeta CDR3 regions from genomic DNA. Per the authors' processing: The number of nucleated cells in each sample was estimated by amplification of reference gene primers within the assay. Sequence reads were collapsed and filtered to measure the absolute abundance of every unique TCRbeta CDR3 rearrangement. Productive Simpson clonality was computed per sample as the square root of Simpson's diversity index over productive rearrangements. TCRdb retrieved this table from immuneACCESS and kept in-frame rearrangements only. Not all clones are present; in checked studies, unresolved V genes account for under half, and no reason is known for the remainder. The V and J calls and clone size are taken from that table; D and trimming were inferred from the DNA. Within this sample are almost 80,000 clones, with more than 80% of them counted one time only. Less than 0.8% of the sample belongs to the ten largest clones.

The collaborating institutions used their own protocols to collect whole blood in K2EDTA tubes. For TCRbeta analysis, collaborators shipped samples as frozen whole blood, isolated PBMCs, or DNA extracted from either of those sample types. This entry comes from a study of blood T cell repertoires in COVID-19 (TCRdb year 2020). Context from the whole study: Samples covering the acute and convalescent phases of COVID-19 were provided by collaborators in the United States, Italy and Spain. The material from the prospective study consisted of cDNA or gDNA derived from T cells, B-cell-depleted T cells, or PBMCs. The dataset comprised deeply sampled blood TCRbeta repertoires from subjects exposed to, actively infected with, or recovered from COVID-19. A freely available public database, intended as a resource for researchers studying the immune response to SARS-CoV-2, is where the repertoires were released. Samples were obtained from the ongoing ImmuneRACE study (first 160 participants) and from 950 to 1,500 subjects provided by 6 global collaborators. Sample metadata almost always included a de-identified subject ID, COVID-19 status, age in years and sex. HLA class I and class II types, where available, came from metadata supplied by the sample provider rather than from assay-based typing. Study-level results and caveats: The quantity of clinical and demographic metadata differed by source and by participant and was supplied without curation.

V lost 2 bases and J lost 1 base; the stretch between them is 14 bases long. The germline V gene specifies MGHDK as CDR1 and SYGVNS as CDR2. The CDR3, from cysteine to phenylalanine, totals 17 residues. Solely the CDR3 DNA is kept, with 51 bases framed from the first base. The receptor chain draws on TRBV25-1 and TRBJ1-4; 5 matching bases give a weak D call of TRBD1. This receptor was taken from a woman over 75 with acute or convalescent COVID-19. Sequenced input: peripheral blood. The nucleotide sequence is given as TGTGCCAGCAGTGAAGGAGGGACGGGGGGAACTAATGAAAAACTGTTTTTT. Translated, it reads CASSEGGTGGTNEKLFF.